A single sample is the source of the 32 T cell receptor beta chains below, sequenced in a study of blood T cell repertoires in COVID-19. The data were produced by immunoSEQ multiplex PCR, yet TCRdb's version contains in-frame clones alone and is incomplete. The sample gives about 55,000 clones, 85% to 90% of which show up once; about 8.5% is in the top ten. Specimen: peripheral blood. These receptors all come from a man in his sixties with active COVID-19.

V usage is TRBV19 and J usage is TRBJ1-1; TRBD1 matches 7 bases. After removal of 3 bases from V and 2 bases from J, the junction contained 6 bases not matched to a gene. Germline assignment: CDR1 LNHDA and CDR2 SQIVND (reference sequence). The CDR3 runs to 15 residues. The CDR3 protein is CASSILGTENTEAFF. In nucleotides, the CDR3 is TGTGCCAGTAGTATCCTCGGGACAGAAAACACTGAAGCTTTCTTT.

This chain joins TRBV7-9 and TRBJ2-7; 8 nucleotides align to TRBD2. CDR1 is SEHNR, CDR2 FQNEAQ, per germline (reference sequence). With V trimmed by 5 bases and J by 0 bases, 6 bases remained unmatched. The CDR3 sequence is 15 residues long. The CDR3 loop reads CASSLLAASSYEQYF. In DNA, the CDR3 is TGTGCCAGCAGCCTACTAGCGGCTAGCTCCTACGAGCAGTACTTC. The full variable domain, with the rest looked up from reference TRBV7-9 and TRBJ2-7, is DTGVSQNPRHKITKRGQNVTFRCDPISEHNRLYWYRQTLGQGPEFLTYFQNEAQLEKSRLLSDRFSAERPKGSFSTLEIQRTEQGDSAMYLCASSLLAASSYEQYFGPGTRLTVT.

This clone was counted a few times. The chain joins TRBV6-6 to TRBJ1-5; 8 bases map to TRBD1. The length of the CDR3 is 14 residues. Per the germline V gene, CDR1 is MNHNY and CDR2 is SVGAGI (reference sequence). V lost 2 bases, J lost 6 bases, and 3 bases stayed unmatched. In DNA form, the CDR3 reads TGTGCCAGCAGTTACGACAGGGGTGGTCAGCCCCAGCATTTT. It codes for CASSYDRGGQPQHF.

The gene calls are TRBV2 and TRBJ2-2; 8 positions match TRBD1. Germline-derived CDR1 and CDR2 are SNHLY and FYNNEI. This CDR3 region has 14 residues. With 6 bases clipped from V and 6 bases from J, the junction kept 6 bases outside the gene matches. The CDR3 nucleotides read TGTGCCAGCAGGCCGGGACAGGTCGCCGGGGAGCTGTTTTTT. As protein: CASRPGQVAGELFF.

The chain joins TRBV19 to TRBJ2-6, with D perhaps matching TRBD1 (6 bases). Germline CDR1 reads LNHDA; CDR2 reads SQIVND (reference sequence). With 8 bases removed from V and 0 bases from J, the gap between germline ends came to 14 bases. The CDR3 has 16 residues. DNA for the CDR3: TGTGCCAGTCAGACAGGCGATCTCTCTGGGGCCAACGTCCTGACTTTC. Translated, it gives CASQTGDLSGANVLTF.

V gene TRBV29-1 combines with J gene TRBJ2-7; 9 bases align to TRBD1. The CDR3 contains 14 residues. The germline V gene encodes CDR1 SQVTM and CDR2 ANQGSEA. V gave up 7 bases and J gave up 1 base; unmatched junction bases: 8. CDR3 bases: TGCAGCGCTACCGGGACAGGGAAATCCTACGAGCAGTACTTC. The encoded protein is CSATGTGKSYEQYF.

The chain couples TRBV6-4 to TRBJ1-6; D is perhaps TRBD1 (6 bases). CDR3 length: 14 residues. Germline CDR1 MRHNA, CDR2 SNTAGT. Trimming stripped 6 bases from V and 6 bases from J, with 12 bases between. This CDR3 is CASSATGPNSPLHF. CDR3 nucleotide sequence: TGTGCCAGCAGCGCTACAGGGCCTAATTCACCCCTCCACTTT.

The chain links TRBV29-1 to TRBJ2-3; 8 bases are shared with TRBD2. In germline, CDR1 is SQVTM, CDR2 ANQGSEA. The ends lost 5 bases at V and 6 bases at J; junction bases unmatched: 4. The CDR3 sequence is 12 residues long. The CDR3 bases are TGCAGCGTTAGGCGGGAGGCCGATACGCAGTATTTT. Protein: CSVRREADTQYF.

The V gene is TRBV27, the J gene TRBJ2-7, with TRBD1 as a possible D gene (6 bases). Germline V CDR1 and CDR2: MNHEY, SMNVEV (reference sequence). The CDR3 has 14 amino acids. Between the trimmed V and J ends, which lost 2 bases and 4 bases, there was a span of 12 bases. The CDR3: CASSLAGVGYEQYF. The DNA for the CDR3 is TGTGCCAGCAGTTTAGCAGGGGTAGGTTACGAGCAGTACTTC.

This sequence joins TRBV19 and TRBJ2-7, with a tentative D call TRBD1 (5 bases). The CDR3 spans 13 residues. From germline, CDR1 is LNHDA and CDR2 SQIVND (reference sequence). Trimming removed 0 bases from V and 3 bases from J, with 6 bases in between. CDR3 bases: TGTGCCAGTAGTATAGAGCAGGGCTACGAGCAGTACTTC. This codes for CASSIEQGYEQYF.

The V gene is TRBV19, the J gene TRBJ2-1; 8 nucleotides match TRBD1. The CDR3 loop spans 14 amino acids. Germline V lookup: CDR1 LNHDA, CDR2 SQIVND (reference sequence). Trimming cost V 1 base and J 5 bases; bases outside gene matches: 1. The CDR3 is CASSIVDRDNEQFF. The CDR3 region has the DNA TGTGCCAGTAGTATAGTGGACAGGGACAATGAGCAGTTCTTC.

This clone appeared once. The chain is built from TRBV11-3 and TRBJ1-1; 8 nucleotides agree with TRBD1. Germline assignment: CDR1 SGHNT and CDR2 YENEEA. The V segment lost 5 bases and the J segment 2 bases; nucleotides outside the gene matches: 7. There are 15 residues in the CDR3. CDR3 bases: TGTGCCAGCAGCGGGCGGACAGGGTCCAACACTGAAGCTTTCTTT. This sequence encodes CASSGRTGSNTEAFF. Complete variable domain (other parts from reference TRBV11-3 and TRBJ1-1): EAGVVQSPRYKIIEKKQPVAFWCNPISGHNTLYWYLQNLGQGPELLIRYENEEAVDDSQLPKDRFSAERLKGVDSTLKIQPAELGDSAVYLCASSGRTGSNTEAFFGQGTRLTVV.

The chain combines TRBV27 with TRBJ2-1, with 7 bases aligning to TRBD1. CDR1 is MNHEY, CDR2 SMNVEV, per germline (reference sequence). The CDR3 has 14 amino acids. The V gene end was trimmed by 2 bases and the J gene end by 9 bases; junction bases not matched to a gene: 7. CDR3 loop: CASSLVQGSGEQFF. CDR3 DNA: TGTGCCAGCAGTTTAGTACAGGGGTCCGGTGAGCAGTTCTTC.

This chain links TRBV3-1 (or the pseudogene TRBV3-2) with TRBJ1-2; 8 positions agree with TRBD1. The CDR3 has 17 amino acids. Trimming at V came to 2 bases and at J to 4 bases, leaving 12 bases not matched to a gene. The germline gives CDR1 LGHDT, CDR2 YNNKEL (reference sequence). CDR3 DNA: TGTGCCAGCAGCCAACTCCGGACAGGGAAGAGTGGCTATGGCTACACCTTC. Its protein product is CASSQLRTGKSGYGYTF.

V and J are TRBV18 and TRBJ1-6; D is uncertain. Trimming left V 2 bases short and J 5 bases short, with 16 bases between. The CDR3 contains 17 residues. Germline V lookup: CDR1 KGHSH, CDR2 LQKENI. CDR3 region: CASSPMFPGDNNSPLHF. The CDR3 nucleotides read TGTGCCAGCTCACCAATGTTTCCCGGGGATAATAATTCACCCCTCCACTTT.

V usage is TRBV6-1 and J usage is TRBJ2-5; 8 bases map to TRBD1. Germline V lookup: CDR1 MNHNS, CDR2 SASEGT. V shed 3 bases and J 5 bases; nucleotides not matched to a gene: 8. This CDR3 contains 15 residues. In nucleotides, the CDR3 is TGTGCCAGCAGTGACAACAGGGGGTCGGGGGAGACCCAGTACTTC. It encodes CASSDNRGSGETQYF.

The chain couples TRBV28 to TRBJ2-7; 10 nucleotides align to TRBD1. CDR3 length: 16 residues. The junction had 13 bases not matched to a gene; V was cut back by 5 bases and J by 6 bases. The germline gives CDR1 MDHEN, CDR2 SYDVKM. The CDR3, as DNA: TGTGCCAGCAGTCCTCGACCCGGGACAGGGGACCGCGAGCAGTACTTC. This sequence encodes CASSPRPGTGDREQYF.

A few counts support this clone. V usage is TRBV4-1 and J usage is TRBJ2-2, with TRBD2 identical over 7 bases. V gave up 2 bases and J gave up 0 bases; unmatched junction bases: 9. Germline CDR1 is MGHRA and CDR2 is YSYEKL. The CDR3 runs 18 residues. The CDR3 DNA is TGCGCCAGCAGCCAATATTTAGCGGGCCTAGCGAACACCGGGGAGCTGTTTTTT. The encoded protein is CASSQYLAGLANTGELFF.

The rearrangement uses TRBV6-5 and TRBJ1-1; 8 bases map to TRBD1. This CDR3 has 14 residues. Trimming cost V 6 bases and J 1 base; bases outside gene matches: 4. Germline V lookup: CDR1 MNHEY, CDR2 SVGAGI. The CDR3 sequence: CASSSGQGNTEAFF. The CDR3 DNA is TGTGCCAGCAGCTCCGGACAGGGGAACACTGAAGCTTTCTTT.

J is TRBJ1-1 and V is TRBV6-6; no clear D gene. With 7 bases removed from V and 3 bases from J, the gap between germline ends came to 15 bases. Germline CDR1 MNHNY, CDR2 SVGAGI (reference sequence). This CDR3 spans 14 amino acids. CDR3 loop: CASIPLRQDTEAFF. The DNA for the CDR3 is TGTGCCAGCATTCCTCTAAGGCAGGACACTGAAGCTTTCTTT.

The chain employs TRBV7-2 and TRBJ2-5; weak D call: TRBD1 (6 bases). There are 17 residues in the CDR3. Germline V gene sequence: CDR1 SGHTA, CDR2 FQGNSA. Trimming left V 1 base short and J 4 bases short, with 19 bases between. The CDR3 reads CASSLVIGSQGGETQYF. In DNA, the CDR3 is TGTGCCAGCAGCTTAGTTATTGGCTCACAGGGTGGAGAGACCCAGTACTTC.

This chain connects TRBV4-1 to TRBJ2-1, with 8 bases that match TRBD2. The CDR3 has 15 residues. The germline V gene encodes CDR1 MGHRA and CDR2 YSYEKL. The ends lost 4 bases at V and 5 bases at J; junction bases unmatched: 7. In DNA, the CDR3 is TGCGCCAGCAGCCGTAGCGGGATGAGGGACAATGAGCAGTTCTTC. Its translation: CASSRSGMRDNEQFF.

J is TRBJ2-7 and V is TRBV4-2; 9 bases match TRBD1. The CDR3 covers 15 residues. Germline V CDR1 and CDR2: LGHNA, YNFKEQ. V dropped 2 bases and J dropped 6; count of bases not matched to a gene: 8. In DNA, the CDR3 is TGTGCCAGCAGCCAACCCGGGACAGGGTATCGCGAGCAGTACTTC. Its translation: CASSQPGTGYREQYF.

The rearrangement links TRBV5-1 to TRBJ2-3; 12 positions agree with TRBD2. The germline CDR1 and CDR2 sequences are SGHRS and YFSETQ. V lost 4 bases and J lost 3; bases outside the gene matches: 6. The CDR3 runs 16 residues. CDR3 amino acids: CASSPTSGRRTDTQYF. CDR3 DNA: TGCGCCAGCAGCCCGACTAGCGGGAGAAGAACAGATACGCAGTATTTT.

V is TRBV19 and J is TRBJ2-2; D is possibly TRBD2 (6 bases). Germline V CDR1 and CDR2: LNHDA, SQIVND (reference sequence). V dropped 6 bases and J dropped 4 bases, with 12 bases sitting between them. The CDR3 runs 14 residues. CDR3 region: CASRLALSTGELFF. CDR3 in DNA: TGTGCCAGTAGGCTAGCGCTATCCACCGGGGAGCTGTTTTTT. Looking up the rest from reference TRBV19 and TRBJ2-2 gives the full variable domain: DGGITQSPKYLFRKEGQNVTLSCEQNLNHDAMYWYRQDPGQGLRLIYYSQIVNDFQKGDIAEGYSVSREKKESFPLTVTSAQKNPTAFYLCASRLALSTGELFFGEGSRLTVL.

Comment on this clone: Additional DNA sequences in this sample encode the identical CDR3. The rearrangement joins TRBV5-1 to TRBJ2-5; 8 nucleotides align to TRBD1. Germline trimming cut 0 bases from V and 2 bases from J; bases unmatched to any gene: 0. The CDR3 has 14 amino acids. The germline gives CDR1 SGHRS, CDR2 YFSETQ. Written as DNA, the CDR3 is TGCGCCAGCAGCTTGGGGGACAGGCAAGAGACCCAGTACTTC. Amino acids: CASSLGDRQETQYF.

This chain links TRBV5-1 with TRBJ2-2; D is unclear. Per the germline V gene, CDR1 is SGHRS and CDR2 is YFSETQ. V was cut by 2 bases and J by 10 bases, with 12 bases left in between. This CDR3 is 13 amino acids long. The CDR3 reads CASSFKQVTELFF. The CDR3 DNA follows: TGCGCCAGCAGCTTTAAGCAGGTGACGGAGCTGTTTTTT.

The chain has TRBV19 and TRBJ2-1; no clear D. The CDR3 totals 15 residues. CDR1 is LNHDA, CDR2 SQIVND, per germline (reference sequence). V was pared by 2 bases and J by 8 bases, with 16 bases between. CDR3 nucleotides: TGTGCCAGTAGTATAATTAGATCGAGCGTCGATGAGCAGTTCTTC. It translates to CASSIIRSSVDEQFF.

The V call is TRBV10-1, the J call TRBJ2-7, with a weak D call TRBD1 (6 bases). V was trimmed by 2 bases and J by 5 bases, leaving 10 bases between them. Per the germline V gene, CDR1 is WNHNN and CDR2 is SYGVQD (reference sequence). CDR3 length: 13 amino acids. The CDR3 loop is CASSETGINEQYF. The DNA for the CDR3 is TGCGCCAGCAGTGAGACAGGGATCAACGAGCAGTACTTC.

In its sample, this clone ranks as medium-sized. The V call is TRBV7-8, the J call TRBJ2-7, with 7 nucleotides matching TRBD2. Germline CDR1 and CDR2: SGHVS and FQNEAQ. Trimming cost V 5 bases and J 7 bases; bases outside gene matches: 11. This CDR3 spans 14 amino acids. CDR3 DNA: TGTGCCAGCAGCCAAGCCGGGACTAAGGGGGAGCAGTACTTC. It encodes CASSQAGTKGEQYF.

The rearrangement joins TRBV9 to TRBJ2-7; TRBD1 aligns across 7 bases. The CDR3 contains 15 residues. Germline CDR1 SGDLS, CDR2 YYNGEE. The ends lost 0 bases at V and 1 base at J; junction bases unmatched: 4. The CDR3 here is CASSVGGQFSYEQYF. The DNA for the CDR3 is TGTGCCAGCAGCGTAGGGGGACAGTTTTCCTACGAGCAGTACTTC.

The chain couples TRBV20-1 to TRBJ2-3; D is ambiguous. Between the trimmed V and J ends, which lost 3 bases and 1 base, there was a span of 11 bases. Germline V CDR1 and CDR2: DFQATT, SNEGSKA (reference sequence). The CDR3 has 14 amino acids. CDR3 region: CSASGQSGTDTQYF. CDR3 coding DNA: TGCAGTGCTAGTGGGCAGTCAGGCACAGATACGCAGTATTTT.